These 24 T cell receptor beta chains came from one sample sequenced in a study of T-cell memory formation after mild COVID-19. TCRdb itself ran the 5' RACE reads through MiXCR, one entry per CDR3 protein. Seen here are 190,000 or so distinct CDR3 sequences, 20% to 25% observed once, and the top ten hold roughly 24%. Sample: PBMCs or a T cell subset sorted from them (not recorded which). These receptors all come from an adult woman who had mild COVID-19 (a few samples of this study predate the infection). Cell type and time point are not known.

This clonotype was seen only a few times. The V and J genes are TRBV12-3 or TRBV12-4 and TRBJ2-7; 10 nucleotides align to TRBD1. This CDR3 is built from 15 residues. V lost 5 bases, J lost 6 bases, and 10 bases stayed unmatched. The CDR3 nucleotides are TGTGCCAGCAGTCTAACCGGGACAGGGGTGATCGAGCAGTACTTC. Amino acids: CASSLTGTGVIEQYF.

The V and J genes are TRBV12-5 and TRBJ2-1; TRBD2 matches at 16 bases. The CDR3 consists of 16 residues. Germline V gene sequence: CDR1 LGHNT, CDR2 FRNRAP. Germline trimming cut 5 bases from V and 7 bases from J; bases unmatched to any gene: 5. This CDR3 is CASGPGTSGGGNEQFF. DNA of the CDR3: TGTGCTAGTGGTCCGGGGACTAGCGGGGGGGGGAATGAGCAGTTCTTC.

The chain links TRBV6-2 or TRBV6-3 to TRBJ1-2; no clear D. V lost 5 bases and J lost 8, with 15 bases in between. CDR1 is MNHEY, CDR2 SVGEGT, per germline. This CDR3 has 13 amino acids. The CDR3 reads CASSQDHPIGYTF. Written as DNA, the CDR3 is TGTGCCAGCAGTCAGGACCATCCTATCGGCTACACCTTC.

This clonotype was counted many times. CDR3 sequence reads: CASTLGASGEQFF. For the CDR3, the DNA is TGTGCCAGCACCTTGGGGGCTAGCGGCGAGCAGTTCTTC. The rearrangement links TRBV12-3 or TRBV12-4 to TRBJ2-1, with a weak D call TRBD2 (7 bases). Trimming shortened V by 7 bases and J by 10 bases, and 17 bases separated the two germline ends. The CDR3 spans 13 residues.

The sample holds a few counts of this clonotype. The rearrangement links TRBV7-9 to TRBJ1-2, with D maybe TRBD1 (6 bases). Germline V gene sequence: CDR1 SEHNR, CDR2 FQNEAQ (reference sequence). V lost 5 bases and J 1 base, leaving 17 bases between the germline ends. The CDR3 is 16 amino acids. CDR3 amino acids: CASSPQGGQINYGYTF. The CDR3 DNA follows: TGTGCCAGCAGCCCCCAGGGTGGACAGATTAACTATGGCTACACCTTC.

Turning to this clonotype: A read error is likely, as this CDR3 ends without the conserved phenylalanine or tryptophan. This chain links TRBV20-1 with TRBJ2-1; D tentatively fits TRBD1 or TRBD2 (5 bases each). The CDR3 sequence is 14 residues long. V lost 3 bases to trimming and J lost 5 bases, with 14 bases between them. Germline V gives CDR1 DFQATT, CDR2 SNEGSKA (reference sequence). The CDR3 sequence is CSARKGVGDNEQFL. CDR3 bases: TGCAGTGCTAGGAAAGGGGTGGGGGACAATGAGCAGTTCTTA.

This clonotype was seen only a few times. The CDR3 nucleotides read TGTGCCAGCAGTTCAAACAGGGGTGGCGGTGCCAAAAACATTCAGTACTTC. Its translation: CASSSNRGGGAKNIQYF. The V call is TRBV6-5, the J call TRBJ2-4; 7 bases agree with TRBD1. The CDR3 covers 17 residues. Trimming cost V 4 bases and J 1 base; bases outside gene matches: 10. CDR1 is MNHEY and CDR2 is SVGAGI in the germline V gene.

This chain connects TRBV20-1 to TRBJ2-7; TRBD1 is a possible D gene (6 bases). Germline V gene sequence: CDR1 DFQATT, CDR2 SNEGSKA (reference sequence). V lost 6 bases, J lost 2 bases, and 14 bases lay in between. The CDR3 spans 13 residues. The CDR3 is CSALDRIAYEQYF. The DNA for the CDR3 is TGCAGTGCCCTGGACAGAATCGCCTACGAGCAGTACTTC.

This chain connects TRBV29-1 to TRBJ1-3, with 8 bases that match TRBD1. Germline CDR1 reads SQVTM; CDR2 reads ANQGSEA. The CDR3 length is 13 residues. After removal of 6 bases from V and 10 bases from J, the junction contained 11 bases not matched to a gene. This CDR3 is CSVQQTGEATIYF. The CDR3, as DNA: TGCAGCGTACAACAGACAGGGGAAGCGACCATATATTTT. Filled out from reference TRBV29-1 and TRBJ1-3, the complete variable domain reads SAVISQKPSRDICQRGTSLTIQCQVDSQVTMMFWYRQQPGQSLTLIATANQGSEATYESGFVIDKFPISRPNLTFSTLTVSNMSPEDSSIYLCSVQQTGEATIYFGEGSWLTVV.

This sequence joins TRBV27 and TRBJ2-7, with D possibly matching TRBD1 (6 bases). Germline V gives CDR1 MNHEY, CDR2 SMNVEV (reference sequence). V was trimmed by 5 bases and J by 0 bases, leaving 17 bases between them. The CDR3 totals 16 residues. The chain's CDR3 is CASSPTRQVDSYEQYF. The CDR3 nucleotides are TGTGCCAGCAGTCCCACAAGACAGGTTGACTCCTACGAGCAGTACTTC.

This chain connects TRBV4-1 to TRBJ1-1; 8 bases agree with TRBD1. Germline V gene lookup returns CDR1 MGHRA and CDR2 YSYEKL. The CDR3 length is 15 residues. J gave up 1 base and V 4 bases, and 5 bases lay outside the gene matches. Written as DNA, the CDR3 is TGCGCCAGCAGCCTCCGGACAGGGACGAACACTGAAGCTTTCTTT. This translates into CASSLRTGTNTEAFF.

The V gene is TRBV2, the J gene TRBJ2-7; the D gene is possibly TRBD2 (5 bases). V lost 5 bases and J lost 0, with 14 bases in between. The CDR3 totals 15 residues. Germline values: CDR1 SNHLY, CDR2 FYNNEI. This chain's CDR3 is CASSLNPTTSYEQYF. CDR3 DNA: TGTGCCAGCAGTCTGAATCCGACTACCTCCTACGAGCAGTACTTC.

Here the CDR3 reads CATSREGPMETQYF. The CDR3 DNA reads TGTGCCACCAGCAGAGAAGGGCCAATGGAGACCCAGTACTTC. The genes are TRBV15 and TRBJ2-5; D not resolved. The CDR3 covers 14 residues. Trimming took 0 bases from V and 5 from J, leaving 10 bases between them. The germline CDR1 and CDR2 sequences are LNHNV and YYDKDF (reference sequence).

This chain joins TRBV12-3 or TRBV12-4 and TRBJ2-1; 10 bases fit TRBD2. This CDR3 has 16 residues. V lost 2 bases to trimming and J lost 4 bases; unmatched junction nucleotides: 5. The CDR3: CASSLWASGSYNEQFF. The CDR3 DNA reads TGTGCCAGCAGTTTATGGGCTAGCGGGAGTTACAATGAGCAGTTCTTC.

The V and J genes are TRBV27 and TRBJ2-7; TRBD1 is a possible D gene (6 bases). Germline-derived CDR1 and CDR2 are MNHEY and SMNVEV (reference sequence). The CDR3 contains 15 residues. Trimming shortened V by 4 bases and J by 2 bases, and 15 bases separated the two germline ends. The CDR3 is CASSSNRVLPYEQYF. In nucleotides, the CDR3 is TGTGCCAGCAGTTCAAACAGGGTCCTCCCCTACGAGCAGTACTTC.

This clonotype turned up a few times. J is TRBJ1-2 and V is TRBV10-3, with 7 positions matching TRBD1. The CDR3 extends over 15 amino acids. The germline gives CDR1 ENHRY, CDR2 SYGVKD. After removal of 3 bases from V and 0 bases from J, the junction contained 4 bases not matched to a gene. The CDR3 nucleotides are TGTGCCATCAGTGACGGGGACAGATCTAACTATGGCTACACCTTC. Amino acids: CAISDGDRSNYGYTF.

This clonotype was counted a few times. The chain is built from TRBV5-5 and TRBJ2-4, with TRBD2 matching over 10 bases. This CDR3 has 15 amino acids. After removal of 0 bases from V and 9 bases from J, the junction contained 6 bases not matched to a gene. From germline, CDR1 is SGHKS and CDR2 YYEKEE (reference sequence). CDR3 sequence: CASSLASSGGGIQYF. DNA for the CDR3: TGTGCCAGCAGCTTGGCGTCTAGCGGGGGCGGCATTCAGTACTTC. The full variable domain, in which reference TRBV5-5 and TRBJ2-4 provide the parts outside the CDR3, is DAGVTQSPTHLIKTRGQQVTLRCSPISGHKSVSWYQQVLGQGPQFIFQYYEKEERGRGNFPDRFSARQFPNYSSELNVNALLLGDSALYLCASSLASSGGGIQYFGAGTRLSVL.

The J gene is TRBJ1-1, the V gene TRBV25-1; no clear D gene. Germline-derived CDR1 and CDR2 are MGHDK and SYGVNS. V lost 1 base and J 5 bases, leaving 14 bases between the germline ends. There are 15 residues in the CDR3. CDR3 region: CASSEFKGLRTEAFF. The CDR3 DNA reads as TGTGCCAGCAGTGAATTCAAAGGGCTGAGGACTGAAGCTTTCTTT. The full variable domain, rest sourced from reference TRBV25-1 and TRBJ1-1, is EADIYQTPRYLVIGTGKKITLECSQTMGHDKMYWYQQDPGMELHLIHYSYGVNSTEKGDLSSESTVSRIRTEHFPLTLESARPSHTSQYLCASSEFKGLRTEAFFGQGTRLTVV.

The rearrangement uses TRBV25-1 and TRBJ1-4; D ambiguous. This CDR3 contains 15 residues. In germline, CDR1 is MGHDK, CDR2 SYGVNS. Trimming shortened V by 3 bases and J by 8 bases, and 16 bases separated the two germline ends. The CDR3 is CASSDPNSLREKLFF. The CDR3 DNA is TGTGCCAGCAGTGACCCGAATAGTCTGAGGGAAAAACTGTTTTTT. The full variable domain, rest sourced from reference TRBV25-1 and TRBJ1-4, is EADIYQTPRYLVIGTGKKITLECSQTMGHDKMYWYQQDPGMELHLIHYSYGVNSTEKGDLSSESTVSRIRTEHFPLTLESARPSHTSQYLCASSDPNSLREKLFFGSGTQLSVL.

This clonotype was observed a few times. The chain combines TRBV29-1 with TRBJ2-2; D might be TRBD1 or TRBD2, each matching 5 bases. The length of the CDR3 is 15 residues. CDR1 and CDR2 (germline): SQVTM, ANQGSEA. The V end was cut by 3 bases, the J end by 2 bases, with 13 bases between. The CDR3 reads CSVDRRGSNTGELFF. DNA of the CDR3: TGCAGCGTTGACCGTCGGGGCAGCAACACCGGGGAGCTGTTTTTT.

V and J are TRBV5-1 and TRBJ2-7, with D possibly TRBD2 on 7 matching bases. The CDR3 extends over 14 amino acids. Trimming cost V 0 bases and J 5 bases, with 12 bases left between them. Germline CDR1 is SGHRS and CDR2 is YFSETQ. The CDR3 region is CASSLERGAHEQYF. As DNA, the CDR3 is TGCGCCAGCAGCTTGGAACGGGGGGCCCACGAGCAGTACTTC.

The sample holds a few counts of this clonotype. This chain links TRBV3-1 with TRBJ2-1; D not resolved. V lost 3 bases to trimming and J lost 4 bases, with 19 bases between them. Germline V CDR1 and CDR2: LGHDT, YNNKEL (reference sequence). The CDR3 runs to 17 residues. CDR3 sequence: CASSQSSAKGPYNEQFF. As DNA, the CDR3 is TGTGCCAGCAGCCAGTCTTCGGCGAAGGGCCCGTACAATGAGCAGTTCTTC.

This sequence joins TRBV2 and TRBJ1-6, with D tentatively TRBD1 (5 bases). This CDR3 comprises 14 residues. The ends were cut back, 4 bases at V and 10 bases at J, with 14 bases in the middle. The germline gives CDR1 SNHLY, CDR2 FYNNEI. The CDR3 nucleotides read TGTGCCAGCAGTGGCCCCCAGGGAAGATCACCCCTCCACTTT. Its protein is CASSGPQGRSPLHF.

The DNA for the CDR3 is TGTGCCACCAGTGACCCTGGGACACTTGATAGCAATCAGCCCCAGCATTTT. It translates to CATSDPGTLDSNQPQHF. The rearrangement joins TRBV24-1 to TRBJ1-5; possible D gene TRBD1, 6 bases. Per germline, CDR1 KGHDR and CDR2 SFDVKD. V lost 4 bases and J lost 0, with 15 bases in between. The CDR3 spans 17 residues.